The next 32 T cell receptor beta chains were all read from a single sample in a study of T cell clones after liver transplantation. TCRdb's copy holds only in-frame clones and misses some; the assay was immunoSEQ multiplex PCR. The sample has 5,500 to 7,500 clones, under 80% seen once. Specimen: CD8+ T cells from blood, collected before liver transplant. The receptors here all came from a human donor who received a liver transplant.

The V gene is TRBV6-4, the J gene TRBJ2-1; the D gene is possibly TRBD1 (5 bases). CDR3 size: 15 residues. The germline V and J ends were trimmed by 5 bases and 3 bases, with 14 bases remaining between them. Germline assignment: CDR1 MRHNA and CDR2 SNTAGT. CDR3 amino acids: CASSRRGMDYNEQFF. In DNA, the CDR3 is TGTGCCAGCAGTCGTAGGGGCATGGACTACAATGAGCAGTTCTTC.

This clone has only a few counts. This chain links TRBV28 with TRBJ2-1; 13 bases align to TRBD2. This CDR3 contains 17 residues. Trimming cost V 5 bases and J 9 bases; bases outside gene matches: 13. Germline CDR1 is MDHEN and CDR2 is SYDVKM. The CDR3 reads CASSPRRLAGGSIEQFF. In DNA form, the CDR3 reads TGTGCCAGCAGTCCCCGAAGACTAGCGGGGGGAAGTATTGAGCAGTTCTTC.

J is TRBJ1-1 and V is TRBV27, with D perhaps TRBD1 (5 bases). This CDR3 contains 12 residues. In germline, CDR1 is MNHEY, CDR2 SMNVEV (reference sequence). V was clipped by 7 bases and J by 6 bases, with 12 bases between them. The CDR3 sequence: CASKGLEAEAFF. CDR3 DNA sequence: TGTGCCAGCAAGGGGTTGGAGGCTGAAGCTTTCTTT.

This chain connects TRBV7-2 to TRBJ1-2, with 9 bases aligning to TRBD1. Trimming took 5 bases from V and 9 from J; bases not matched to a gene: 10. Germline values: CDR1 SGHTA, CDR2 FQGNSA. CDR3 length: 14 residues. The CDR3 loop is CASSPMDRGYRYTF. The CDR3 nucleotides are TGTGCCAGCAGCCCGATGGACAGGGGTTATCGCTACACCTTC.

The chain recombines TRBV11-2 with TRBJ1-5; D ambiguous. Looked up from germline, CDR1 is SGHAT and CDR2 is FQNNGV. CDR3 length: 13 residues. The V end was cut by 1 base, the J end by 4 bases, with 5 bases between. This CDR3 reads CASSLGPNQPQHF. For the CDR3, the DNA is TGTGCCAGCAGCTTAGGACCAAATCAGCCCCAGCATTTT.

This chain connects TRBV19 to TRBJ2-2; 9 bases align to TRBD1. With 3 bases clipped from V and 4 bases from J, the junction kept 6 bases outside the gene matches. CDR1 and CDR2 from the germline V gene are LNHDA and SQIVND (reference sequence). This CDR3 has 16 amino acids. The CDR3 reads CASSINRGLGTGELFF. The DNA for the CDR3 is TGTGCCAGTAGTATTAACAGGGGGCTCGGCACCGGGGAGCTGTTTTTT. The variable domain in full, completed from reference TRBV19 and TRBJ2-2, reads DGGITQSPKYLFRKEGQNVTLSCEQNLNHDAMYWYRQDPGQGLRLIYYSQIVNDFQKGDIAEGYSVSREKKESFPLTVTSAQKNPTAFYLCASSINRGLGTGELFFGEGSRLTVL.

The chain recombines TRBV2 with TRBJ1-1; D is unresolved. The CDR3 is made up of 14 amino acids. CDR1 is SNHLY, CDR2 FYNNEI, per germline. Trimming removed 6 bases from V and 0 bases from J, with 11 bases in between. Here the CDR3 DNA reads TGTGCCAGCAGCGAGGCCCCGTTGAACACTGAAGCTTTCTTT. This codes for CASSEAPLNTEAFF.

V usage is TRBV14 and J usage is TRBJ2-1; D ambiguous. Trimming left V 4 bases short and J 6 bases short, with 7 bases between. Per the germline V gene, CDR1 is SGHDN and CDR2 is FVKESK. This CDR3 spans 12 amino acids. CDR3 loop: CASSLVSNEQFF. In DNA, the CDR3 is TGTGCCAGCAGCCTAGTTAGCAATGAGCAGTTCTTC.

The chain recombines TRBV28 with TRBJ1-5, with 8 bases matching TRBD1. The CDR3 loop spans 13 amino acids. CDR1 is MDHEN and CDR2 is SYDVKM in the germline V gene. Trimming removed 4 bases from V and 6 bases from J; junction bases left unmatched: 2. The CDR3 coding sequence is TGTGCCAGCAGTTACAGGGGGATTCAGCCCCAGCATTTT. The encoded protein is CASSYRGIQPQHF.

This chain uses TRBV6-5 with TRBJ2-3; D is unresolved. Trimming left V 2 bases short and J 1 base short, with 7 bases between. The CDR3 contains 14 residues. Germline V gene lookup returns CDR1 MNHEY and CDR2 SVGAGI. Here the CDR3 reads CASSYNAGTDTQYF. CDR3 sequence (DNA): TGTGCCAGCAGTTACAACGCTGGCACAGATACGCAGTATTTT.

Sample share makes this clone medium-sized. The V gene is TRBV6-5, the J gene TRBJ2-1; the D is unclear. The germline V and J ends were trimmed by 6 bases and 4 bases, with 13 bases remaining between them. Germline V gene data show CDR1 as MNHEY and CDR2 as SVGAGI. The CDR3 has 14 amino acids. The CDR3 region has the DNA TGTGCCAGCAGACTACGACTGCAATACAATGAGCAGTTCTTC. Protein product: CASRLRLQYNEQFF.

The chain carries TRBV19 and TRBJ2-1, with 10 bases that match TRBD2. The CDR3 has 17 residues. V was clipped by 3 bases and J by 7 bases; unmatched bases: 12. Germline values: CDR1 LNHDA, CDR2 SQIVND (reference sequence). CDR3 sequence: CASSIPLGSGGLNEQFF. The CDR3 region has the DNA TGTGCCAGTAGTATCCCCCTGGGTAGCGGGGGGCTGAATGAGCAGTTCTTC.

V and J are TRBV15 and TRBJ2-5; 11 nucleotides line up with TRBD1. The CDR3 totals 17 residues. CDR1 LNHNV and CDR2 YYDKDF come from the germline V gene (reference sequence). Trimming at V came to 4 bases and at J to 5 bases, leaving 12 bases not matched to a gene. CDR3 bases: TGTGCCACCAGCACCCGGGACAGGGGGATAAAGCGGGAGACCCAGTACTTC. It translates to CATSTRDRGIKRETQYF.

The V and J genes are TRBV19 and TRBJ1-4; D is perhaps TRBD1 (5 bases). The V gene lost 5 bases and the J gene lost 0 bases, with 10 bases spanning the gap. The CDR3 spans 15 residues. CDR1 and CDR2 from the germline V gene are LNHDA and SQIVND (reference sequence). The CDR3 DNA reads TGTGCCAGTAGTGGAAGGACAACAACTAATGAAAAACTGTTTTTT. This gives the protein CASSGRTTTNEKLFF.

The chain uses TRBV6-5 and TRBJ2-3; D perhaps matches TRBD1 (5 bases). Trimming cost V 4 bases and J 2 bases, with 7 bases left between them. CDR1 and CDR2 from the germline V gene are MNHEY and SVGAGI. CDR3 length: 13 amino acids. The CDR3 bases are TGTGCCAGCAGTTCAGGGTTCACAGATACGCAGTATTTT. As protein: CASSSGFTDTQYF.

This chain connects TRBV7-8 to TRBJ1-2; 9 positions agree with TRBD1. The ends lost 1 base at V and 2 bases at J; junction bases unmatched: 2. CDR1 SGHVS and CDR2 FQNEAQ come from the germline V gene. The CDR3 runs to 15 residues. The CDR3 coding sequence is TGTGCCAGCAGCTTAGGACAGGGGGGAAACTATGGCTACACCTTC. Translation gives CASSLGQGGNYGYTF. Full variable domain (remainder filled in from reference TRBV7-8 and TRBJ1-2): GAGVSQSPRYKVAKRGQDVALRCDPISGHVSLFWYQQALGQGPEFLTYFQNEAQLDKSGLPSDRFFAERPEGSVSTLKIQRTQQEDSAVYLCASSLGQGGNYGYTFGSGTRLTVV.

By sample share, this clone is large (0.1 to 1%). The chain is built from TRBV4-2 and TRBJ2-1; D may be TRBD2 (5 bases). Per germline, CDR1 LGHNA and CDR2 YNFKEQ. V was trimmed by 1 base and J by 0 bases, leaving 7 bases between them. CDR3 length: 15 amino acids. CDR3: CASSQGESSYNEQFF. In DNA form, the CDR3 reads TGTGCCAGCAGCCAAGGGGAGTCCTCCTACAATGAGCAGTTCTTC.

The gene calls are TRBV2 and TRBJ2-7; 13 bases map to TRBD2. V was clipped by 7 bases and J by 13 bases; unmatched bases: 13. CDR1 and CDR2 (germline): SNHLY, FYNNEI. The CDR3 consists of 14 residues. The CDR3 DNA follows: TGTGCCAGCATTACCTTTTTAAGGACTAGCGGGAGTTACGTC. Amino acid sequence: CASITFLRTSGSYV.

This clone occurred a few times. The V call is TRBV2, the J call TRBJ1-1, with 7 bases matching TRBD1. The CDR3 is 14 amino acids. Germline CDR1 reads SNHLY; CDR2 reads FYNNEI. J lost 7 bases, V lost 6 bases, and 11 bases had no gene match. The CDR3 reads CASREPTGRGEAFF. The CDR3 region has the DNA TGTGCCAGCAGGGAACCGACAGGGCGGGGTGAAGCTTTCTTT.

This chain joins TRBV19 and TRBJ1-1; D not certain. Germline V gene data show CDR1 as LNHDA and CDR2 as SQIVND (reference sequence). This CDR3 has 13 amino acids. V lost 1 base and J lost 3, with 6 bases in between. CDR3 amino acids: CASSIGGYTEAFF. The CDR3 bases are TGTGCCAGTAGTATAGGCGGGTACACTGAAGCTTTCTTT.

The rearrangement uses TRBV7-7 and TRBJ2-2, with D uncertain. There are 13 residues in the CDR3. Germline V gives CDR1 SSHAT, CDR2 FNYEAQ (reference sequence). The germline V and J ends were trimmed by 5 bases and 6 bases, with 10 bases remaining between them. CDR3 in DNA: TGTGCCAGCAGCCCACGGATTTCCGGGGAGCTGTTTTTT. Its translation is CASSPRISGELFF.

The chain recombines TRBV7-8 with TRBJ2-5; tentative D call: TRBD1 (5 bases). CDR3 length: 15 residues. CDR1 is SGHVS, CDR2 FQNEAQ, per germline. With 2 bases removed from V and 2 bases from J, the gap between germline ends came to 12 bases. CDR3 coding DNA: TGTGCCAGCAGCTTACGGTTCCGACAGCAAGAGACCCAGTACTTC. It yields the protein CASSLRFRQQETQYF.

DNA for the CDR3: TGTGCCAGCAGTGGTTACAGGGGGCAAAAAGAGACCCAGTACTTC. This translates into CASSGYRGQKETQYF. The rearrangement joins TRBV6-4 to TRBJ2-5; 9 bases line up with TRBD1. V lost 4 bases and J lost 3; bases outside the gene matches: 6. The CDR3 has 15 amino acids. CDR1 is MRHNA and CDR2 is SNTAGT in the germline V gene.

This clone appeared once. CDR3 residues: CASSVEDRGGTDTQYF. In DNA, the CDR3 is TGTGCCAGCAGCGTAGAGGACCGGGGAGGCACAGATACGCAGTATTTT. This sequence joins TRBV9 and TRBJ2-3, with TRBD2 as a possible D gene (5 bases). V shed 0 bases and J shed 1 base, with 12 bases lying between them. The germline V gene encodes CDR1 SGDLS and CDR2 YYNGEE. The CDR3 extends over 16 amino acids.

This clone was counted a few times. This chain connects TRBV11-2 to TRBJ2-3; D not resolved. V shed 1 base and J shed 0 bases, with 11 bases lying between them. Germline V gene data show CDR1 as SGHAT and CDR2 as FQNNGV. The CDR3 has 16 residues. The CDR3 nucleotides are TGTGCCAGCAGCTTAGCTCCCCTTAGTAGCACAGATACGCAGTATTTT. It translates to CASSLAPLSSTDTQYF.

The V gene is TRBV11-1, the J gene TRBJ2-7; unclear D gene. V shed 3 bases and J shed 5 bases, with 8 bases lying between them. The CDR3 contains 12 residues. Germline CDR1 and CDR2: SGHAT and FQDESV (reference sequence). CDR3 amino acids: CASSLLTDEQYF. CDR3 DNA: TGTGCCAGCAGCTTGTTAACGGACGAGCAGTACTTC.

This chain connects TRBV13 to TRBJ2-1, with 12 nucleotides matching TRBD2. Germline loops: CDR1 PRHDT, CDR2 FYEKMQ (reference sequence). This CDR3 is 16 amino acids long. J was trimmed by 4 bases and V by 2 bases; bases with no gene match: 3. CDR3 sequence reads: CASSLRTSGVYNEQFF. The CDR3 nucleotides read TGTGCCAGCAGCTTAAGGACTAGCGGGGTTTACAATGAGCAGTTCTTC.

The chain links TRBV5-6 to TRBJ2-1, with a possible D match to TRBD1 (5 bases). V gave up 4 bases and J gave up 5 bases, with 19 bases separating them. The length of the CDR3 is 16 residues. Germline V lookup: CDR1 SGHDT, CDR2 YYEEEE. This CDR3 reads CASSPETLGVDNEQFF. The DNA of the CDR3 is TGTGCCAGCAGCCCGGAGACGCTAGGGGTGGACAATGAGCAGTTCTTC.

This chain links TRBV27 with TRBJ1-2; 11 bases align to TRBD1. CDR1 MNHEY and CDR2 SMNVEV come from the germline V gene (reference sequence). V was clipped by 7 bases and J by 7 bases; unmatched bases: 8. The CDR3 extends over 14 amino acids. CDR3: CASMTGQGVGGYTF. The CDR3 region has the DNA TGTGCCAGCATGACGGGACAGGGGGTAGGTGGCTACACCTTC.

V gene TRBV2 combines with J gene TRBJ2-3, with a weak D call TRBD2 (6 bases). This CDR3 comprises 14 residues. V dropped 8 bases and J dropped 6 bases, with 18 bases sitting between them. Looked up from germline, CDR1 is SNHLY and CDR2 is FYNNEI. CDR3 nucleotides: TGTGCCAGCGGGGGGACGGATTATATGGATACGCAGTATTTT. Protein sequence: CASGGTDYMDTQYF.

The chain carries TRBV19 and TRBJ2-1, with TRBD2 identical over 7 bases. Germline CDR1 LNHDA, CDR2 SQIVND (reference sequence). V lost 9 bases to trimming and J lost 2 bases; unmatched junction nucleotides: 7. The CDR3 is made up of 14 amino acids. The CDR3 sequence is CASTTGGAYNEQFF. In DNA form, the CDR3 reads TGTGCCAGCACGACGGGGGGTGCCTACAATGAGCAGTTCTTC.

This clone was observed a handful of times. J is TRBJ1-2 and V is TRBV19; D gene unclear. V lost 3 bases, J lost 8 bases, and 10 bases lay in between. The V gene's germline CDR1 is LNHDA and CDR2 SQIVND (reference sequence). The CDR3 runs to 12 residues. The CDR3: CASSIGSLGYTF. CDR3 in DNA: TGTGCCAGTAGTATCGGCAGCTTAGGCTACACCTTC.